The clone carrying this TCR beta chain came up many times. TCRdb re-called the reads with MiXCR, one entry per CDR3 protein. The sample has approximately 250,000 distinct CDR3 sequences, around 8.7% seen once. The data derive from a study of T cell repertoires in cytomegalovirus infection. CDR1 SGHTA and CDR2 FQGNSA come from the germline V gene. The CDR3 consists of 13 residues. Trimming cost V 1 base and J 5 bases, with 8 bases left between them. The clonotype comes from a human donor in good health (CMV status not recorded). Some clones in this sample may be carry-over from other donors' samples. The sample consisted of PBMCs. The rearrangement joins TRBV7-2 to TRBJ2-5, with D unresolved. The CDR3 DNA reads TGTGCCAGCAGCTTAGAACGGGTGGAGACCCAGTACTTC. This gives the protein CASSLERVETQYF.